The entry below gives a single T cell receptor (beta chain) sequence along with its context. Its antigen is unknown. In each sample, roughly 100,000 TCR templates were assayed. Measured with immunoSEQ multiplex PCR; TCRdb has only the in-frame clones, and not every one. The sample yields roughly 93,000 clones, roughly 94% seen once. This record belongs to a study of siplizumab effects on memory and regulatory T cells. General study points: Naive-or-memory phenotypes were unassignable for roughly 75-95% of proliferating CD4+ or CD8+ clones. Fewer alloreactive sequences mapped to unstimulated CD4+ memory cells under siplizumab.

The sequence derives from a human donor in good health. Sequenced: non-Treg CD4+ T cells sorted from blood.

The CDR3: CASSSTVGTGLANYGYTF. The DNA for the CDR3 is TGTGCCAGCAGTTCGACCGTGGGGACAGGGCTAGCTAACTATGGCTACACCTTC. The chain joins TRBV28 to TRBJ1-2; 9 positions match TRBD1. This CDR3 is 18 amino acids long. J gave up 0 bases and V 4 bases, and 12 bases lay outside the gene matches. CDR1 MDHEN and CDR2 SYDVKM come from the germline V gene.